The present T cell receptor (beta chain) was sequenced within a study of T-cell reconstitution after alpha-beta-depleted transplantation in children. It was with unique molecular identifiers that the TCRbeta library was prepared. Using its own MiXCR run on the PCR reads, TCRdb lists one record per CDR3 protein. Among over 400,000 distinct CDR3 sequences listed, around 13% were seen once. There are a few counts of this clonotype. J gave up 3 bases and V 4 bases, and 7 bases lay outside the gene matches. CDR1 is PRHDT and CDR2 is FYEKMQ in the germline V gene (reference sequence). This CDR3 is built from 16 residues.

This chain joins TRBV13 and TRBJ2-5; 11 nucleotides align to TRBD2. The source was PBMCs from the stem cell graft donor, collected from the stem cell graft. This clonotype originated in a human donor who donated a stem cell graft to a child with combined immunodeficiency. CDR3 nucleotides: TGTGCCAGCAGCTCCTTAGCGGGGGGGATCAAAGAGACCCAGTACTTC. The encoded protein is CASSSLAGGIKETQYF.